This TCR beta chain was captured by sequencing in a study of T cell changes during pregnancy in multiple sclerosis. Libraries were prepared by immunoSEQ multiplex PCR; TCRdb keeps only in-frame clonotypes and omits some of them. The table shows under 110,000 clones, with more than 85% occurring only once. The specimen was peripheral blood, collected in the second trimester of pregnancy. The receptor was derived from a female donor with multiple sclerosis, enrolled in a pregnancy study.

The CDR3 loop is CASSARTGLPYEQYF. The CDR3 DNA reads as TGTGCCAGCAGTGCCCGGACAGGGCTCCCCTACGAGCAGTACTTC. The chain joins TRBV28 to TRBJ2-7; 8 nucleotides align to TRBD1. In germline, CDR1 is MDHEN, CDR2 SYDVKM. After removal of 5 bases from V and 2 bases from J, the junction contained 8 bases not matched to a gene. CDR3 size: 15 residues.